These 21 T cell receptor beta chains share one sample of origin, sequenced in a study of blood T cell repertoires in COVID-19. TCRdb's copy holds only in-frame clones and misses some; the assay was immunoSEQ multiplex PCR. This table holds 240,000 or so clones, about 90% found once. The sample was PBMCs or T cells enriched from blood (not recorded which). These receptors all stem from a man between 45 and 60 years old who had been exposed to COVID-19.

The CDR3 sequence is CASSTHAGQNYGYTF. CDR3 sequence (DNA): TGTGCCAGCAGCACCCATGCGGGGCAGAACTATGGCTACACCTTC. This chain joins TRBV3-1 (or the pseudogene TRBV3-2) and TRBJ1-2; possibly TRBD1 for D (5 bases). Germline V lookup: CDR1 LGHDT, CDR2 YNNKEL (reference sequence). The CDR3 covers 15 residues. V was trimmed by 5 bases and J by 2 bases, leaving 15 bases between them.

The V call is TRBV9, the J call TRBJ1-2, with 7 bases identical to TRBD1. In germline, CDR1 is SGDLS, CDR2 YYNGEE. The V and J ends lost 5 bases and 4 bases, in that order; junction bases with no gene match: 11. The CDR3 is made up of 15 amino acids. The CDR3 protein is CASRTGEDRSYGYTF. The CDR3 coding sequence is TGTGCCAGCAGGACCGGGGAGGACAGGTCCTATGGCTACACCTTC.

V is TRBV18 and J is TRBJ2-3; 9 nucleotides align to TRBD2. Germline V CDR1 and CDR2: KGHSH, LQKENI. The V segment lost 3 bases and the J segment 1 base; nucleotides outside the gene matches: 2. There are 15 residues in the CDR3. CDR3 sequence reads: CASSPSGGGTDTQYF. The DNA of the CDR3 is TGTGCCAGCTCACCTAGCGGGGGCGGCACAGATACGCAGTATTTT. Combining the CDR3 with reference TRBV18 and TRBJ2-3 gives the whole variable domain NAGVMQNPRHLVRRRGQEARLRCSPMKGHSHVYWYRQLPEEGLKFMVYLQKENIIDESGMPKERFSAEFPKEGPSILRIQQVVRGDSAAYFCASSPSGGGTDTQYFGPGTRLTVL.

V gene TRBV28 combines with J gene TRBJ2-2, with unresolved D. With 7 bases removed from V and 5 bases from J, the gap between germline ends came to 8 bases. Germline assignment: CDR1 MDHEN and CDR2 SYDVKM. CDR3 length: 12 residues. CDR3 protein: CASNLLTGELFF. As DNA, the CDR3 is TGTGCCAGCAACCTATTGACCGGGGAGCTGTTTTTT.

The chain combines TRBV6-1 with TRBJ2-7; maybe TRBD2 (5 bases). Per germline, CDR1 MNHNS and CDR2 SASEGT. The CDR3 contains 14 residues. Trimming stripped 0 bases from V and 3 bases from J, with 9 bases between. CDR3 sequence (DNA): TGTGCCAGCAGTGAAGCGGGAGACATCTACGAGCAGTACGTC. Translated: CASSEAGDIYEQYV.

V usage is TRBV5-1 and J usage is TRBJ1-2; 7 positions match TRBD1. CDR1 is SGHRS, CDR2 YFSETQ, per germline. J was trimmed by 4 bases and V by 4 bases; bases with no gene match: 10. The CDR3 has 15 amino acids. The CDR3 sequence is CASSVNSGTAYGYTF. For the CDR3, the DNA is TGCGCCAGCAGCGTAAATTCCGGGACAGCCTATGGCTACACCTTC. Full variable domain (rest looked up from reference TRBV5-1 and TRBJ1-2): KAGVTQTPRYLIKTRGQQVTLSCSPISGHRSVSWYQQTPGQGLQFLFEYFSETQRNKGNFPGRFSGRQFSNSRSEMNVSTLELGDSALYLCASSVNSGTAYGYTFGSGTRLTVV.

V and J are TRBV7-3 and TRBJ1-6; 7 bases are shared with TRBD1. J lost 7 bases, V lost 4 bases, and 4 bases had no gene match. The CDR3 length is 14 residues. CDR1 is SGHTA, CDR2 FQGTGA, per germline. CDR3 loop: CASSSTGRNSPLHF. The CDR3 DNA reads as TGTGCCAGCAGCTCGACAGGGCGCAATTCACCCCTCCACTTT.

The CDR3 nucleotides read TGCGCCAGCAGCCGCCGGGAGGGCCGGACAGGAAACACCATATATTTT. Translated, it gives CASSRREGRTGNTIYF. The V gene is TRBV4-1, the J gene TRBJ1-3; D is possibly TRBD1 (5 bases). V was trimmed by 4 bases and J by 4 bases, leaving 17 bases between them. CDR1 and CDR2 (germline): MGHRA, YSYEKL. The length of the CDR3 is 16 residues.

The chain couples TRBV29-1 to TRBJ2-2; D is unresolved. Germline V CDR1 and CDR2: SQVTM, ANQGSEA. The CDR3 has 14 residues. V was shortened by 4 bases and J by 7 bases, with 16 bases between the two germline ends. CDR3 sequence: CSVVFTRIHGELFF. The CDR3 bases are TGCAGCGTTGTGTTTACGAGGATTCACGGGGAGCTGTTTTTT.

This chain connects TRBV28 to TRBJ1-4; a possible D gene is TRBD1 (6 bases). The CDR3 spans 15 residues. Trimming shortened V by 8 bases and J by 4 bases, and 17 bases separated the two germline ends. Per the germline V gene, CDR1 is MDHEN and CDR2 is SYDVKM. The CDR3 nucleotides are TGTGCCAGCTCACAATGGGGGCAGGTTAATGAAAAACTGTTTTTT. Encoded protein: CASSQWGQVNEKLFF.

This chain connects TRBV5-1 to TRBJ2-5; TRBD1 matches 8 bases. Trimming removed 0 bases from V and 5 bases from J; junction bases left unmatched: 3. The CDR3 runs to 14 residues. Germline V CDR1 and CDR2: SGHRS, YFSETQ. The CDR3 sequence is CASSLGQGYETQYF. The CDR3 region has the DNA TGCGCCAGCAGCTTGGGACAGGGGTATGAGACCCAGTACTTC.

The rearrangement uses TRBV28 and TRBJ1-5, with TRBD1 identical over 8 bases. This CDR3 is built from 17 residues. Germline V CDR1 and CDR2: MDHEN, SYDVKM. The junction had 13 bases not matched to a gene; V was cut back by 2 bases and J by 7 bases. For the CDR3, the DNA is TGTGCCAGCAGTTTACCCCACGTGACAGGGGTGGGCCAGCCCCAGCATTTT. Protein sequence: CASSLPHVTGVGQPQHF.

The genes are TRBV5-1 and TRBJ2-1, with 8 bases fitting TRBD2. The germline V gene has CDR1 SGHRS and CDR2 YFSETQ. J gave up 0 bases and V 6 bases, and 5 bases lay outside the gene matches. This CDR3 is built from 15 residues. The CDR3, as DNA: TGCGCCAGCAACCCGAGCGGGAGCTCCTACAATGAGCAGTTCTTC. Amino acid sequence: CASNPSGSSYNEQFF. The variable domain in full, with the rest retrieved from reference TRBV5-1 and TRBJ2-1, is KAGVTQTPRYLIKTRGQQVTLSCSPISGHRSVSWYQQTPGQGLQFLFEYFSETQRNKGNFPGRFSGRQFSNSRSEMNVSTLELGDSALYLCASNPSGSSYNEQFFGPGTRLTVL.

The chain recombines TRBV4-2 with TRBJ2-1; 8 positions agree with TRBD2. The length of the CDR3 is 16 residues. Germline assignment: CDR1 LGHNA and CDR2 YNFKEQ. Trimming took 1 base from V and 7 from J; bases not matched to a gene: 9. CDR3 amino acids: CASSQGVRRGVNEQFF. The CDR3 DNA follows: TGTGCCAGCAGCCAAGGGGTACGGCGGGGGGTAAATGAGCAGTTCTTC.

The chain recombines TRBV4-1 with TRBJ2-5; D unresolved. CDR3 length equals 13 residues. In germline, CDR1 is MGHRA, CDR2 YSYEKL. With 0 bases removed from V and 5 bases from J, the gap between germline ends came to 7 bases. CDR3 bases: TGCGCCAGCAGCCAAGATTGGCGGGAGACCCAGTACTTC. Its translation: CASSQDWRETQYF.

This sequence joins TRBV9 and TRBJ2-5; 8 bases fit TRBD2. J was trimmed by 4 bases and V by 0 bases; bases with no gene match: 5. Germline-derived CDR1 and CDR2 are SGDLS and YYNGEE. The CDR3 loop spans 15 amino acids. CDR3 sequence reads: CASSVEVRGGETQYF. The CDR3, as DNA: TGTGCCAGCAGCGTAGAGGTACGGGGGGGAGAGACCCAGTACTTC.

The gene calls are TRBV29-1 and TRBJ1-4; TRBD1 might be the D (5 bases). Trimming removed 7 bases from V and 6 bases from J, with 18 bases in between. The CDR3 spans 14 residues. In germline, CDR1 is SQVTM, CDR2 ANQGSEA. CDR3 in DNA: TGCAGCGCCTACAGGACCGGGGGTGATGAAAAACTGTTTTTT. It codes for CSAYRTGGDEKLFF.

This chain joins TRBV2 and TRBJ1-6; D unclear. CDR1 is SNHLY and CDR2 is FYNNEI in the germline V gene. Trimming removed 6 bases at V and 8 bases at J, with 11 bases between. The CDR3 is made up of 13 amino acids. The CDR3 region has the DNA TGTGCCAGCAGCCGGGAGTCAGATTCACCCCTCCACTTT. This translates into CASSRESDSPLHF.

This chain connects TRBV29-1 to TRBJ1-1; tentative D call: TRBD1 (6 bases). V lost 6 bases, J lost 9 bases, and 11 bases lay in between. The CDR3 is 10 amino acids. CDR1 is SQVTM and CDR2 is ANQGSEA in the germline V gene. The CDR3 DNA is TGCAGCGTCGTTGGACAGAAAGCTTTCTTT. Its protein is CSVVGQKAFF.

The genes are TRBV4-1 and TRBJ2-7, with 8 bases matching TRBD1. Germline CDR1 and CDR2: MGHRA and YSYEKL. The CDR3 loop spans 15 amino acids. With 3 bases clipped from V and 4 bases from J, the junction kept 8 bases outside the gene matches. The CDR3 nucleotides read TGCGCCAGCAGCCAGCCGGACAGGGCGGGGTACGAGCAGTACTTC. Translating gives CASSQPDRAGYEQYF.

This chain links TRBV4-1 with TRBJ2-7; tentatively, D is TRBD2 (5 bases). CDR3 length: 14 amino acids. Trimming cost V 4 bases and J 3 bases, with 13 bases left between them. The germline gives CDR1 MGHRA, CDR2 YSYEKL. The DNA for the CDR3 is TGCGCCAGCAGCCGCTCGGACGGGGACTACGAGCAGTACGTC. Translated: CASSRSDGDYEQYV.